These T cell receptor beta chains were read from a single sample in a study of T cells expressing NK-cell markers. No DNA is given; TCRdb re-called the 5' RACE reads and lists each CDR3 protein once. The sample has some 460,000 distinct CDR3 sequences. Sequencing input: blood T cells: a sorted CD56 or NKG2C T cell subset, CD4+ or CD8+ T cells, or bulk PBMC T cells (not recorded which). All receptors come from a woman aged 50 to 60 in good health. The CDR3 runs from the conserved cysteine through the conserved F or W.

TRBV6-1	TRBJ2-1	CASQYPGGYNEQFF
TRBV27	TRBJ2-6	CASSLGDTSSGANVLTF
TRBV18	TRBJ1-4	CASSPQGKSEKLFF
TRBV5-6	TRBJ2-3	CASSLIAGPGTDTQYF
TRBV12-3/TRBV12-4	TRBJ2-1	CATRVSVAGGREQFF
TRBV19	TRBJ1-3	CAGRTDGNTIYF
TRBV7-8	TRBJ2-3	CASSLEAYNTQYF
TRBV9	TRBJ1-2	CASSVGQGLSGYTF
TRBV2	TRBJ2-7	CASNGDSYEQYF
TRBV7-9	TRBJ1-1	CASSSSFSSEAFF
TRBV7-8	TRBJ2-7	CASSRTGDKSYEQYF
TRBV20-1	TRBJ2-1	CSAVSGRVWNEQFF
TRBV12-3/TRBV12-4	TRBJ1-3	CASSRQGSGNTIYF
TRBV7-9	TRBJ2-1	CASSSRRLAGGPSYNEQFF
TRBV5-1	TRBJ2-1	CASSLLTSGRFDEQFF
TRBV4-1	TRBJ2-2	CASSQDGGDGELFF
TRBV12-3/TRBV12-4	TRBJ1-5	CASRTSGGRSNQPQHF
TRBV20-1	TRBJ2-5	CSARVDRVGETQYF
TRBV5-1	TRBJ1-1	CASQGQPNTEAFF
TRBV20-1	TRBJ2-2	CSAGGDSNTGELFF
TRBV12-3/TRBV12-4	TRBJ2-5	CASSLSDYGVTQYF
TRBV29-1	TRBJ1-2	CSVDWALGVDYGYTF
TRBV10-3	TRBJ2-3	CATTGLSTDTQYF
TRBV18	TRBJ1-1	CASRSENTEAFF
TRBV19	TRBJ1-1	CASSIDREAFF
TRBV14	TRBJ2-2	CASRDRGTGELFF
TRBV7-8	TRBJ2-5	CASSPPLGGQPYQETQYF
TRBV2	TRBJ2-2	CASSDFGTGELFF
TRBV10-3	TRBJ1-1	CAIRDSRTEAFF
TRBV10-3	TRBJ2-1	CAISETGLNYNEQFF
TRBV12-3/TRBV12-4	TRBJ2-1	CASTPKAGGSAAEQFF
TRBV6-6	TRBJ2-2	CASSPFGTSGRARGELFF
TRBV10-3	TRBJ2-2	CAISEGLGGNAGELFF
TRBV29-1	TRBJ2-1	CSVKKRGGTYNEQFF
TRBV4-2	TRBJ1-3	CASSQDWGSAGNTIYF
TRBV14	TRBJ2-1	CASSHLAGGLYNEQFF
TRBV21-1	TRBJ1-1	CASSKVGRRNTEAFF
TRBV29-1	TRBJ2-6	CSVPGQVESGANVLTF
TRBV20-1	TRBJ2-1	CSADPPGINEQFF
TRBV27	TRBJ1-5	CASRNSKLEGNQPQHF
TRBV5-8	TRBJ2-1	CASSLGLAGQYNEQFF
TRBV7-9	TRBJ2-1	CASSLIGLAGSEQFF
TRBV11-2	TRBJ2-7	CASSGGPYEQYF
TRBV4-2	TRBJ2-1	CASSQDPGTSGTYNEQFF
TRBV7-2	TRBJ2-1	CASSSDGLAGDGFF
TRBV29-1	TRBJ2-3	CSVGRNARRTDTQYF
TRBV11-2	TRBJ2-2	CASSRREGLAGAGELFF
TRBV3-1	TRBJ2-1	CASSQGTSAKPYNEQFF
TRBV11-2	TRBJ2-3	CASSLDLRNTQYF
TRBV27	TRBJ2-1	CASTRTGGYNEQFF
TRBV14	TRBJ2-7	CASSRDFSYEQYF
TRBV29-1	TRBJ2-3	CSAATSGSTDTQYF
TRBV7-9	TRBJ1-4	CASSGATGSTATNEKLFF
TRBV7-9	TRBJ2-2	CASSSIREGALAGELFF